This TCR beta chain originates from a study of blood T cell repertoires in COVID-19. At the level of the study: Nucleic acid was either cDNA or gDNA, and it came from T cells, B-cell-depleted T cells, or PBMCs.

This clone was observed once. The authors' processing: Estimation of nucleated cell counts relied on the amplification of reference gene primers. Sequenced by immunoSEQ multiplex PCR; TCRdb stores in-frame clones only, minus some. V, J and clone size derive from that table, while D and trimming were established from the DNA sequence. The sample carries around 99,000 clones, nearly 85% recorded once. With 0 bases removed from V and 5 bases from J, the gap between germline ends came to 14 bases. CDR3 size: 15 residues. Looked up from germline, CDR1 is SGHRS and CDR2 is YFSETQ. The sequence derives from a woman aged 50 to 60 with acute or convalescent COVID-19. The V gene is TRBV5-1, the J gene TRBJ1-1, with D maybe TRBD1 (5 bases). Sequencing was performed on peripheral blood. CDR3 sequence reads: CASSLEGEVWTEAFF. The CDR3 DNA reads as TGCGCCAGCAGCTTGGAAGGGGAAGTGTGGACTGAAGCTTTCTTT. Based on the CDR3 plus reference TRBV5-1 and TRBJ1-1, the full variable domain is KAGVTQTPRYLIKTRGQQVTLSCSPISGHRSVSWYQQTPGQGLQFLFEYFSETQRNKGNFPGRFSGRQFSNSRSEMNVSTLELGDSALYLCASSLEGEVWTEAFFGQGTRLTVV.